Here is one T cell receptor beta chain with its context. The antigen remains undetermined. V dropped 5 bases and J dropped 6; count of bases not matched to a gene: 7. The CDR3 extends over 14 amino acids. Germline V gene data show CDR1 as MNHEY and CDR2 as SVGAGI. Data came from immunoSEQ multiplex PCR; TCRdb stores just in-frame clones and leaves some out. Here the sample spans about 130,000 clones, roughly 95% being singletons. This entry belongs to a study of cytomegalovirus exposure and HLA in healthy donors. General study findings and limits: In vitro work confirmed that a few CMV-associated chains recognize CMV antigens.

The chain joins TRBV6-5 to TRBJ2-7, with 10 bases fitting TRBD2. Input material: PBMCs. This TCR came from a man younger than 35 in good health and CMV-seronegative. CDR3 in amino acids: CASSLLAGVREQYF. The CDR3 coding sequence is TGTGCCAGCAGTCTTCTAGCGGGAGTTCGCGAGCAGTACTTC.